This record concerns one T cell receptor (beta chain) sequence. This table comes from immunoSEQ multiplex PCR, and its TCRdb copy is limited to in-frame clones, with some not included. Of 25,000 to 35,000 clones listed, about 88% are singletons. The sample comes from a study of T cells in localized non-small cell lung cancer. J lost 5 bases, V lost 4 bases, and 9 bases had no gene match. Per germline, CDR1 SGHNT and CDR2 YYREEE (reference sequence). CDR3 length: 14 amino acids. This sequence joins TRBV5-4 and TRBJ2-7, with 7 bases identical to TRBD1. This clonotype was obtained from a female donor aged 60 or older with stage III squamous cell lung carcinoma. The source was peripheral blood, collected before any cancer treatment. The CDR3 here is CASSNRQGLNEQYF. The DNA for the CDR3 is TGTGCCAGCAGCAACCGACAGGGTCTTAACGAGCAGTACTTC.